This T cell receptor beta chain is drawn from a study of blood T cells in healthy people across ages. The study, taken as a whole, reports: Per million T cells, the diversity of TCR beta decreased roughly linearly as age advanced.

As to this clonotype: Its antigen is currently unknown. One junction end does not reproduce the germline sequence, and a read error may be involved.

Researchers report isolating at least 6 million PBMCs per sample. This CDR3 is 16 amino acids long. CDR1 is SEHNR and CDR2 is FQNEAQ in the germline V gene (reference sequence). The second PCR ran roughly 6 to 11 cycles with a sample-barcoded 5' primer and J-beta primers. The template-switch adaptor was a 5' adaptor with 12 random nucleotides. It tagged each cDNA molecule. TCRdb used MiXCR to reprocess the 5' RACE reads, holding one entry per CDR3 protein. Of roughly 1 million distinct CDR3 sequences in the sample, roughly a quarter were seen once. This sample also belongs to another study, concerning T cells of mothers and their children. This second report adds: Each 15 ul cDNA reaction used roughly 1.5 ug RNA; all RNA was used.

The sample was blood. This receptor was identified in a girl aged 2 to 9 in good health. The gene calls are TRBV7-9 and TRBJ1-3; 8 positions agree with TRBD1. The CDR3 reads CASSLEDRVRGNTIYF. The DNA of the CDR3 is TGTGCCAGCAGTTTAGAGGACAGGGTGCGTGGAAACACCATATATTTT.